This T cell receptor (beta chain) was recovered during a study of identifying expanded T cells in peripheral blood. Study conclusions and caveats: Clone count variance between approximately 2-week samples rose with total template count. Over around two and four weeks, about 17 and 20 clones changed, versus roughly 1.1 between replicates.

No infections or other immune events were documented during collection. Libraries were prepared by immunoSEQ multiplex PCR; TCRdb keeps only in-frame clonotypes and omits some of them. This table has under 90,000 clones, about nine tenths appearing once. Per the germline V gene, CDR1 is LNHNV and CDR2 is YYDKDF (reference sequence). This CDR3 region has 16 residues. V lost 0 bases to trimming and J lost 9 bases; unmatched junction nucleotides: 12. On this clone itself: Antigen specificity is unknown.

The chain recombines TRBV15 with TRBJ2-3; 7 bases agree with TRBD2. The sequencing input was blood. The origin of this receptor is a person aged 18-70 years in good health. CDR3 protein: CATSRDPPSGRGTQYF. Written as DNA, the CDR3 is TGTGCCACCAGCAGAGATCCGCCTAGCGGTCGGGGCACGCAGTATTTT.